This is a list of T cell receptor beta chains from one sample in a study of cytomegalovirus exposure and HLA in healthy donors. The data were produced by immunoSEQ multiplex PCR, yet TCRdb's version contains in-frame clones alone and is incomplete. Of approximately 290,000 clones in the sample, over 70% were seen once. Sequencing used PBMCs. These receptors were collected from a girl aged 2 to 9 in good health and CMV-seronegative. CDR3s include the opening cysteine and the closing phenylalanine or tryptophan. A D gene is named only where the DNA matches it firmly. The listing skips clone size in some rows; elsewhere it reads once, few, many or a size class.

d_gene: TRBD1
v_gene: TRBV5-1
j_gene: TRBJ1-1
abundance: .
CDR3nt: TGCGCCAGCAGCTGGACAGGGGACACTGAAGCTTTCTTT
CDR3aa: CASSWTGDTEAFF

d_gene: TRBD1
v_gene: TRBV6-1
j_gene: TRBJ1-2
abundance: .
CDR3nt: TGTGCCAGCAGTGAGGTTGGACAGGCCTATGGCTACACCTTC
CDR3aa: CASSEVGQAYGYTF

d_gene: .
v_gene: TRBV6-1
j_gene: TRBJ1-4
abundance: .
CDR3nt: TGTGCCAGCAGTGAAGGAGGTACCGGGTATGAAAAACTGTTTTTT
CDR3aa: CASSEGGTGYEKLFF

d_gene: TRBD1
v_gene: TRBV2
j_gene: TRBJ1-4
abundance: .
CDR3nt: TGTGCCAGCAGTTGGACAGGGGGTGAAAAACTGTTTTTT
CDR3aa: CASSWTGGEKLFF

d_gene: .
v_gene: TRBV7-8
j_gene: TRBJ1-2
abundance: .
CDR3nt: TGTGCCAGCAGCTCCCCCTTTAGCTATGGCTACACCTTC
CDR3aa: CASSSPFSYGYTF

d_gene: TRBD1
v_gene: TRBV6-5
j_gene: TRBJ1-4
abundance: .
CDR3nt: TGTGCCAGCAGTTCACAGGGGTCTAATGAAAAACTGTTTTTT
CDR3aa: CASSSQGSNEKLFF

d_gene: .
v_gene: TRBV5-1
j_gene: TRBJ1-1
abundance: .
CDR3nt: TGCGCCAGCAGGCGTACAGGGTCCCCTGAAGCTTTCTTT
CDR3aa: CASRRTGSPEAFF

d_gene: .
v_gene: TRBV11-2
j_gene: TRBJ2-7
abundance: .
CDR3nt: TGTGCCAGCAGCTTAAAATCTGACGACAGCTACGAGCAGTACTTC
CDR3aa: CASSLKSDDSYEQYF

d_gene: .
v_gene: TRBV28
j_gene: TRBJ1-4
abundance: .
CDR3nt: TGTGCCAGCAGGCCCGGAGGGTTTGAAAAACTGTTTTTT
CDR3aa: CASRPGGFEKLFF

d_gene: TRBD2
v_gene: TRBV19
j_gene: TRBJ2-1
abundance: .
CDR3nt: TGTGCCAGTAGTCCGCCAGCGGGGGGGCAGCGCAATGAGCAGTTCTTC
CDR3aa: CASSPPAGGQRNEQFF

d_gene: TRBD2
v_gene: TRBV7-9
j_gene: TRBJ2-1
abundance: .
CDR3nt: TGTGCCAGCAGCACCCCGCGGGGACTAGCGGGAGGGCATGAGCAGTTCTTC
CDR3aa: CASSTPRGLAGGHEQFF

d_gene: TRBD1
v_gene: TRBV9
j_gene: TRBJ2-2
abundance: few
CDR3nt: TGTGCCAGCAGCGACCCGGGACAGGGGAACACCGGGGAGCTGTTTTTT
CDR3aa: CASSDPGQGNTGELFF

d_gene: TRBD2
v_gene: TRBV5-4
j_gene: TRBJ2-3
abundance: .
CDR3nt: TGTGCCAGCAGCTTGGCTAGCGGGGGACCCGATACGCAGTATTTT
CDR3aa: CASSLASGGPDTQYF

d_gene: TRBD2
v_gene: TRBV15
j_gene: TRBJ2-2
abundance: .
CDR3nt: TGTGCCACCAGCAGGTACCCGACTAGCGGGAGGCCCCTCCCCGGGGAGCTGTTTTTT
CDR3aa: CATSRYPTSGRPLPGELFF

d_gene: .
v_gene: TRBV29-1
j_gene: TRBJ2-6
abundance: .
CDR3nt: TGCAGCCCGTTAGCCCACAGGTTCGGAAACCCTGGGGCCAACGTCCTGACTTTC
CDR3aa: CSPLAHRFGNPGANVLTF